The present entry profiles one TCR beta chain with its context. V lost 3 bases to trimming and J lost 4 bases; unmatched junction nucleotides: 8. The CDR3 has 17 amino acids. Germline V CDR1 and CDR2: KGHSH, LQKENI. This entry comes from a study of blood T cell repertoires in COVID-19. Study at large: PBMCs, B-cell-depleted T cells, or T cells provided the cDNA or gDNA that made up the material.

Produced via immunoSEQ multiplex PCR; TCRdb's table is partial and in-frame only. In the table there are approximately 260,000 clones, roughly 89% of which are singletons. V usage is TRBV18 and J usage is TRBJ2-2, with 10 bases that match TRBD1. Sequencing input: peripheral blood. The source is a woman aged 55-75 years with COVID-19, enrolled during active disease. The CDR3 DNA reads as TGTGCCAGCTCACCCCGGTCCGGGACAGGGGTCACCGGGGAGCTGTTTTTT. Translated: CASSPRSGTGVTGELFF.